This T cell receptor (beta chain) was sequenced in a study of beta chain features in type 1 diabetes. The study, taken as a whole, reports: Type 1 diabetes patients showed a moderate but significant shortening of TCRB CDR3s in all four CD4+ subsets.

The ends were cut back, 8 bases at V and 2 bases at J, with 10 bases in the middle. Germline V CDR1 and CDR2: MNHEY, SMNVEV (reference sequence). The CDR3 is 13 residues long. The sequenced template was cDNA made from the entire isolated RNA. TCRdb's table, derived via immunoSEQ multiplex PCR, lists solely in-frame clones and lacks some. The sample lists almost 350,000 clones; roughly 8.8% were seen once. This clone was recorded a few times. As yet, its antigen is unknown. The chain has TRBV27 and TRBJ1-3, with D hard to call. Sequences were obtained from central memory CD4+ T cells from blood. This TCR was recovered from a man aged 25 to 45 with type 1 diabetes. In nucleotides, the CDR3 is TGTGCCAGCTGGCGAAATGCTGGAAACACCATATATTTT. Its translation: CASWRNAGNTIYF.